These 11 T cell receptor beta chains came from one sample sequenced in a study of blood T cells in healthy people across ages. Primed by a sample-barcoded 5' primer and a J-beta primer mix, a second PCR proceeded for about 7 to 11 cycles. TCRdb re-analysed the 5' RACE reads in MiXCR, keeping a single row per CDR3 protein. The repertoire holds over 600,000 distinct CDR3 sequences, with less than 45% as singletons. Material for sequencing was blood. The receptors shown here come from a man older than 75 in good health.

The V call is TRBV20-1, the J call TRBJ2-2, with 7 bases identical to TRBD2. V dropped 6 bases and J dropped 1; count of bases not matched to a gene: 5. This CDR3 is 14 amino acids long. Per germline, CDR1 DFQATT and CDR2 SNEGSKA (reference sequence). Here the CDR3 DNA reads TGCAGTGCGATTGGGAGGGGGAACACCGGGGAGCTGTTTTTT. Protein: CSAIGRGNTGELFF.

The rearrangement links TRBV6-2 or TRBV6-3 to TRBJ2-1; 11 nucleotides line up with TRBD2. The last part of the DNA fits TRBJ2-7 better; the J call may be wrong. From germline, CDR1 is MNHEY and CDR2 SVGEGT. The CDR3 has 15 residues. This CDR3 reads CASRIEGLAVYEQYF. Here the CDR3 DNA reads TGTGCCAGCAGAATAGAGGGACTAGCGGTCTACGAGCAGTACTTC.

This clonotype was found a few times. This chain connects TRBV12-3 or TRBV12-4 to TRBJ2-5; TRBD1 matches 7 bases. This CDR3 spans 15 amino acids. The J segment lost 5 bases and the V segment lost 7 bases, leaving 13 bases of the junction unmatched. CDR3 amino acids: CASTYSTGFMETQYF. The CDR3 region has the DNA TGTGCCAGCACATACTCGACAGGGTTCATGGAGACCCAGTACTTC.

The rearrangement links TRBV12-3 or TRBV12-4 to TRBJ1-1, with 7 bases matching TRBD1. J was trimmed by 5 bases and V by 3 bases; bases with no gene match: 6. The CDR3 runs 14 residues. The CDR3 loop is CASSLYRGETEAFF. The CDR3 DNA reads TGTGCCAGCAGTTTGTACAGGGGAGAAACTGAAGCTTTCTTT.

This clonotype has more than one count but fewer than ten. Here the CDR3 reads CASSRFMPGLAGGNEQFF. CDR3 nucleotide sequence: TGTGCCAGCAGCCGTTTTATGCCGGGACTAGCGGGAGGTAATGAGCAGTTCTTC. The chain recombines TRBV7-2 with TRBJ2-1, with 15 nucleotides matching TRBD2. Trimming cost V 5 bases and J 7 bases; bases outside gene matches: 12. The CDR3 has 18 amino acids. Looked up from germline, CDR1 is SGHTA and CDR2 is FQGNSA.

In the case of this clonotype: A much larger clone lies a single base off, so this may be a read error. This sequence joins TRBV2 and TRBJ2-1, with D maybe TRBD2 (5 bases). The CDR3 extends over 13 amino acids. CDR1 and CDR2 from the germline V gene are SNHLY and FYNNEI. Trimming left V 6 bases short and J 10 bases short, with 16 bases between. CDR3 sequence (DNA): TGTGCCAGCAGGCGAGGGAGTGTCGGCGAGCAGTTCTTC. Its translation: CASRRGSVGEQFF.

Concerning this clonotype itself: Compared with germline, one end of the junction differs, possibly owing to a read error. The chain combines TRBV7-2 with TRBJ2-4; D is unclear. The J call may be wrong; the DNA end is better matched by TRBJ2-7. Germline V lookup: CDR1 SGHTA, CDR2 FQGNSA. This CDR3 comprises 16 residues. The CDR3 nucleotides read TGTGCCAGCAGCCCCACAAGGGTCCAGAGCTCCCACGAGCAGTACTTC. Residues: CASSPTRVQSSHEQYF.

This chain uses TRBV9 with TRBJ2-3; D possibly corresponds to TRBD2 (6 bases). Deletions cut 0 bases from V and 6 bases from J, with 17 bases between. The CDR3 totals 16 residues. The germline V gene has CDR1 SGDLS and CDR2 YYNGEE. CDR3 sequence reads: CASSVGKVGGRDTQYF. Written as DNA, the CDR3 is TGTGCCAGCAGCGTAGGAAAAGTGGGAGGTAGGGATACGCAGTATTTT.

J is TRBJ2-1 and V is TRBV11-2, with 9 nucleotides matching TRBD2. V dropped 5 bases and J dropped 4; count of bases not matched to a gene: 6. Germline loops: CDR1 SGHAT, CDR2 FQNNGV. CDR3 size: 15 residues. The CDR3 reads CASSLQRGEYNEQFF. The CDR3 bases are TGTGCCAGCAGCCTCCAGCGGGGGGAATACAATGAGCAGTTCTTC.

Turning to this clonotype: One end of the junction is discordant with germline, which a read error may explain. The V gene is TRBV6-5, the J gene TRBJ2-7; possible D gene TRBD2, 6 bases. The better agreement between TRBJ2-5 and the DNA end casts doubt on the J call. Germline V CDR1 and CDR2: MNHEY, SVGAGI. This CDR3 has 13 residues. CDR3 region: CAGSYRGRETQYF. DNA for the CDR3: TGTGCCGGCAGTTATCGGGGGAGGGAGACCCAGTACTTC.

This clonotype was observed a few times. The rearrangement links TRBV6-1 to TRBJ2-3, with D tentatively TRBD1 (7 bases). This CDR3 is built from 17 residues. The V gene lost 10 bases and the J gene lost 0 bases, with 23 bases spanning the gap. CDR1 and CDR2 from the germline V gene are MNHNS and SASEGT. The CDR3, as DNA: TGTGCCACGACCCCGGAGGGACAGCGAATTAGCACAGATACGCAGTATTTT. This encodes CATTPEGQRISTDTQYF.